The T cell receptor beta chain described here comes from a study of shared clonotypes between healthy human individuals. Broader study findings: Tissues were not sampled, only blood, and their repertoires likely differ.

Genomic DNA from unsorted samples was obtained from around 93 million PBMCs (per sample). A note on this clone: Its antigen is still unknown.

Deep-level assay runs were performed. Per the authors' pipeline: In the immunoSEQ data, sequences were junction-only and lacked quality scores, so filtering differed. Sequencing used immunoSEQ multiplex PCR; TCRdb keeps in-frame clones, though not all of them. From that table come the V and J calls and clone size; the DNA was used to work out D and trimming. The repertoire holds roughly 490,000 clones, with around 78% as singletons. The V and J ends lost 1 base and 3 bases respectively, with 10 bases between them. Germline values: CDR1 SGHTA, CDR2 FQGNSA. The CDR3 covers 15 residues. Sequences were obtained from PBMCs. The TCR originated in a woman in her 40s in good health. Some clones in this sample may be carry-over from other donors' samples. This sequence joins TRBV7-2 and TRBJ1-5; TRBD1 is a possible D gene (5 bases). Here the CDR3 reads CASSLEWGNNQPQHF. The CDR3 coding sequence is TGTGCCAGCAGCTTAGAGTGGGGGAACAATCAGCCCCAGCATTTT.